The T cell receptor beta chain under discussion was sequenced for a study of radiation and T cells in renal cell carcinoma. Study-level background: Nephrectomy followed 15 Gy stereotactic body radiation by 4 weeks.

The CDR3 spans 15 residues. The germline CDR1 and CDR2 sequences are LNHDA and SQIVND (reference sequence). The ends were cut back, 6 bases at V and 6 bases at J, with 20 bases in the middle. Regarding time point: baseline pretreatment blood. Sample treatment: 15 Gy SBRT to primary tumor, nephrectomy 4 weeks later. Clear cell pathology was present in this patient's renal cell carcinoma. Only in-frame clones appear in the TCRdb table, and some are missing; sequencing was by immunoSEQ multiplex PCR. The sample carries tens of thousands of clones, under 90% recorded once. The receptor was isolated from a man aged 60-69 years with renal cell carcinoma. The sequencing used blood, collected from a patient whose treatment included radiotherapy and nephrectomy. This sequence joins TRBV19 and TRBJ1-2, with D possibly being TRBD1 (5 bases). Here the CDR3 DNA reads TGTGCCAGTAGCCGATTTGCCACAGGTCGACATGGCTACACCTTC. Translated: CASSRFATGRHGYTF. The full variable domain, rest sourced from reference TRBV19 and TRBJ1-2, is DGGITQSPKYLFRKEGQNVTLSCEQNLNHDAMYWYRQDPGQGLRLIYYSQIVNDFQKGDIAEGYSVSREKKESFPLTVTSAQKNPTAFYLCASSRFATGRHGYTFGSGTRLTVV.